Sequencing of this TCR beta chain was carried out in a study of control samples from healthy donors and cancer patients. Germline CDR1 is SEHNR and CDR2 is FQNEAQ (reference sequence). The V gene lost 4 bases and the J gene lost 0 bases, with 20 bases spanning the gap. This CDR3 is 18 amino acids long. TCRdb's table, derived via immunoSEQ multiplex PCR, lists solely in-frame clones and lacks some. The table records some 67,000 clones, 80% to 90% of them present only once. The sample consisted of PBMCs. This receptor was taken from a woman aged 50 to 60 with head and neck cancer. This rearrangement joins TRBV7-9 to TRBJ2-3; D remains ambiguous. CDR3 coding DNA: TGTGCCAGCAGCTACACGGTGGGGTTGTGGAGTAGCACAGATACGCAGTATTTT. Amino acids: CASSYTVGLWSSTDTQYF.